This entry lists 7 T cell receptor beta chains sequenced from one sample in a study of cytomegalovirus exposure and HLA in healthy donors. PCR primers comprised 60 Vbeta and 13 Jbeta primers. Profiled with immunoSEQ multiplex PCR; TCRdb holds only in-frame clones, not every one. Here the sample spans around 140,000 clones, over 80% being singletons. Sequencing used PBMCs. The source of these receptors is a man aged 35 to 55 in good health and CMV-seronegative.

The rearrangement uses TRBV10-3 and TRBJ2-7; possibly TRBD2 for D (6 bases). The CDR3 length is 16 residues. Trimming shortened V by 3 bases and J by 0 bases, and 15 bases separated the two germline ends. Germline lookup yields CDR1 ENHRY and CDR2 SYGVKD. This CDR3 is CAISEPEGATSYEQYF. The CDR3 bases are TGTGCCATCAGTGAACCGGAGGGAGCGACCTCCTACGAGCAGTACTTC.

V gene TRBV19 combines with J gene TRBJ1-2; D ambiguous. There are 16 residues in the CDR3. The germline V gene has CDR1 LNHDA and CDR2 SQIVND (reference sequence). V was pared by 7 bases and J by 0 bases, with 18 bases between. For the CDR3, the DNA is TGTGCCAGTACCCCCGGGGAGACTGCTTCTAACTATGGCTACACCTTC. Translation: CASTPGETASNYGYTF.

This rearrangement joins TRBV7-9 to TRBJ2-5; 9 bases align to TRBD1. This CDR3 region has 15 residues. V gave up 5 bases and J gave up 3 bases; unmatched junction bases: 7. Germline V gene sequence: CDR1 SEHNR, CDR2 FQNEAQ (reference sequence). CDR3 region: CASSPWDRVKETQYF. The CDR3 nucleotides are TGTGCCAGCAGCCCGTGGGACAGGGTTAAAGAGACCCAGTACTTC.

This clone was detected a few times. The chain carries TRBV7-2 and TRBJ2-5; D unresolved. Per the germline V gene, CDR1 is SGHTA and CDR2 is FQGNSA. This CDR3 has 13 amino acids. Trimming cost V 3 bases and J 4 bases, with 9 bases left between them. The CDR3 DNA reads TGTGCCAGCAGCTTTTCCTCCGGAGAGACCCAGTACTTC. Protein: CASSFSSGETQYF.

This chain joins TRBV5-5 and TRBJ1-1; D unclear. The CDR3 loop spans 13 amino acids. Germline CDR1 reads SGHKS; CDR2 reads YYEKEE (reference sequence). V lost 2 bases and J lost 1, with 6 bases in between. CDR3 protein: CASSLGRNTEAFF. CDR3 DNA sequence: TGTGCCAGCAGCTTAGGGAGGAACACTGAAGCTTTCTTT. Looking up the rest from reference TRBV5-5 and TRBJ1-1 gives the full variable domain: DAGVTQSPTHLIKTRGQQVTLRCSPISGHKSVSWYQQVLGQGPQFIFQYYEKEERGRGNFPDRFSARQFPNYSSELNVNALLLGDSALYLCASSLGRNTEAFFGQGTRLTVV.

The sample holds one count of this clone. V usage is TRBV7-9 and J usage is TRBJ2-2; the match to TRBD2 covers 7 bases. The CDR3 is made up of 14 amino acids. Germline CDR1 and CDR2: SEHNR and FQNEAQ (reference sequence). After removal of 8 bases from V and 2 bases from J, the junction contained 5 bases not matched to a gene. The CDR3 spells CASGLAGNTGELFF. The CDR3 DNA reads TGTGCCAGCGGGTTAGCGGGCAACACCGGGGAGCTGTTTTTT.

The chain combines TRBV28 with TRBJ2-2; D is uncertain. Germline V lookup: CDR1 MDHEN, CDR2 SYDVKM. Between the trimmed V and J ends, which lost 2 bases and 3 bases, there was a span of 10 bases. This CDR3 is built from 15 residues. The CDR3 bases are TGTGCCAGCAGTTTAATCGGTATTTACACCGGGGAGCTGTTTTTT. It codes for CASSLIGIYTGELFF.